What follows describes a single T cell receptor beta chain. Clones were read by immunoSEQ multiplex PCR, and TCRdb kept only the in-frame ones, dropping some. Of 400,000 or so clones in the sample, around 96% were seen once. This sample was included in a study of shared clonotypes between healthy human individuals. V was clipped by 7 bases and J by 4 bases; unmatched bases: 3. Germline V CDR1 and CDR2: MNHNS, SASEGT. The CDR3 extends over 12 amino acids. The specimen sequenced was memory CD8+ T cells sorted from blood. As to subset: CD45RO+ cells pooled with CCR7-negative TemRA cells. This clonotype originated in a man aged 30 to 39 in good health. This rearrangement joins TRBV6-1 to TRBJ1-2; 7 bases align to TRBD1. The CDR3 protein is CASNPGGYGYTF. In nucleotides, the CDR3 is TGTGCCAGCAACCCAGGGGGCTATGGCTACACCTTC.